Following are 26 T cell receptor beta chains from one sample sequenced in a study of blood T cell repertoires in COVID-19. TCRdb keeps only in-frame clones here, not all; method: immunoSEQ multiplex PCR. The repertoire holds roughly 260,000 clones, with over 80% as singletons. The sequenced material came from PBMCs or T cells enriched from blood (not recorded which). The receptors were gathered from a woman aged 18-29 years who had recovered from COVID-19.

This chain links TRBV5-1 with TRBJ2-7, with TRBD2 identical over 12 bases. CDR3 length: 17 residues. Germline values: CDR1 SGHRS, CDR2 YFSETQ. V shed 3 bases and J 1 base; nucleotides not matched to a gene: 8. The CDR3 coding sequence is TGCGCCAGCAGCTGGACTCCGGGACTAGCGGGTTCCTACGAGCAGTACTTC. Translated: CASSWTPGLAGSYEQYF.

The chain links TRBV14 to TRBJ1-2; D is unclear. Germline V gene data show CDR1 as SGHDN and CDR2 as FVKESK. V gave up 3 bases and J gave up 8 bases, with 13 bases separating them. The CDR3 contains 13 residues. The CDR3 protein is CASSQGLPEGYTF. The CDR3 nucleotides read TGTGCCAGCAGCCAGGGCCTACCGGAAGGCTACACCTTC.

The CDR3 region is CASSQSRLEETQYF. The CDR3, as DNA: TGTGCCAGCAGCCAATCACGACTCGAAGAGACCCAGTACTTC. This chain joins TRBV4-2 and TRBJ2-5; D remains unclear. The CDR3 length is 14 residues. Per germline, CDR1 LGHNA and CDR2 YNFKEQ. V gave up 2 bases and J gave up 3 bases, with 10 bases separating them.

The genes are TRBV4-2 and TRBJ1-1; D call uncertain. The CDR3 runs 14 residues. Germline assignment: CDR1 LGHNA and CDR2 YNFKEQ. Between the trimmed V and J ends, which lost 0 bases and 6 bases, there was a span of 11 bases. Here the CDR3 DNA reads TGTGCCAGCAGCCAAGATGTCGGGTTTTCTGAAGCTTTCTTT. Its protein product is CASSQDVGFSEAFF.

This clone was seen only once. The chain links TRBV10-2 to TRBJ2-6, with a weak D call TRBD1 (6 bases). Trimming pared 6 bases from V and 0 bases from J, leaving 9 bases between. Germline CDR1 and CDR2: WSHSY and SAAADI. The CDR3 totals 15 residues. CDR3 region: CASSRDTSGANVLTF. CDR3 nucleotide sequence: TGCGCCAGCAGCAGGGACACCTCTGGGGCCAACGTCCTGACTTTC.

The genes are TRBV3-1 (or the pseudogene TRBV3-2) and TRBJ1-4; D unclear. The CDR3 has 12 amino acids. The germline V gene encodes CDR1 LGHDT and CDR2 YNNKEL (reference sequence). The ends were cut back, 3 bases at V and 8 bases at J, with 7 bases in the middle. The CDR3, as DNA: TGTGCCAGCAGCCAGGGAGGGGAAAAACTGTTTTTT. Encoded protein: CASSQGGEKLFF.

The chain joins TRBV14 to TRBJ1-1; a possible D gene is TRBD1 (6 bases). Germline CDR1 and CDR2: SGHDN and FVKESK. V lost 4 bases and J lost 12, with 18 bases in between. The CDR3 is 13 residues long. CDR3 region: CASSPEWTVRPFF. Here the CDR3 DNA reads TGTGCCAGCAGCCCAGAATGGACAGTTAGGCCTTTCTTT.

The V and J genes are TRBV5-1 and TRBJ2-1, with TRBD2 matching over 9 bases. The CDR3 extends over 15 amino acids. With V trimmed by 0 bases and J by 7 bases, 5 bases remained unmatched. CDR1 SGHRS and CDR2 YFSETQ come from the germline V gene. The CDR3 DNA sequence: TGCGCCAGCAGCTTGGCGCTAGCGGGAAGAAATGAGCAGTTCTTC. Translation: CASSLALAGRNEQFF.

The chain combines TRBV2 with TRBJ2-1; 12 bases are a match to TRBD2. The germline V gene has CDR1 SNHLY and CDR2 FYNNEI. This CDR3 contains 14 residues. After removal of 1 base from V and 12 bases from J, the junction contained 4 bases not matched to a gene. For the CDR3, the DNA is TGTGCCAGCAGTGAAGTACTAGCGGGGGGTGTGCAGTTCTTC. This translates into CASSEVLAGGVQFF.

The chain uses TRBV27 and TRBJ2-7; no reliable D call. V lost 3 bases to trimming and J lost 4 bases, with 7 bases between them. Germline V gene lookup returns CDR1 MNHEY and CDR2 SMNVEV (reference sequence). The CDR3 has 12 residues. This CDR3 is CASSFVGYEQYF. For the CDR3, the DNA is TGTGCCAGCAGTTTCGTCGGTTACGAGCAGTACTTC.

This chain links TRBV27 with TRBJ2-7; TRBD2 agrees at 9 bases. Germline V gives CDR1 MNHEY, CDR2 SMNVEV (reference sequence). V lost 0 bases, J lost 2 bases, and 11 bases stayed unmatched. This CDR3 is 18 amino acids long. The CDR3 DNA is TGTGCCAGCAGTTTATCGGGTTTAAGGCGGGAGGGCCCCTACGAGCAGTACTTC. As protein: CASSLSGLRREGPYEQYF.

This chain connects TRBV6-5 to TRBJ2-7; 9 nucleotides match TRBD1. Trimming at V came to 8 bases and at J to 7 bases, leaving 9 bases not matched to a gene. The CDR3 extends over 13 amino acids. Germline CDR1 reads MNHEY; CDR2 reads SVGAGI. As DNA, the CDR3 is TGTGCCAGCGGCTGGACAGGGGAGGGGGAGCAGTACTTC. Amino acid sequence: CASGWTGEGEQYF.

The gene calls are TRBV19 and TRBJ1-2; 7 nucleotides match TRBD1. There are 13 residues in the CDR3. Germline assignment: CDR1 LNHDA and CDR2 SQIVND (reference sequence). The ends lost 5 bases at V and 6 bases at J; junction bases unmatched: 6. The CDR3 region is CASSLRTGDGYTF. The CDR3 bases are TGTGCCAGTAGTCTACGGACAGGAGATGGCTACACCTTC. The variable domain in full, completed from reference TRBV19 and TRBJ1-2, reads DGGITQSPKYLFRKEGQNVTLSCEQNLNHDAMYWYRQDPGQGLRLIYYSQIVNDFQKGDIAEGYSVSREKKESFPLTVTSAQKNPTAFYLCASSLRTGDGYTFGSGTRLTVV.

The gene calls are TRBV12-3 or TRBV12-4 and TRBJ1-1; weak D call: TRBD1 (6 bases). The CDR3 has 13 amino acids. Trimming removed 3 bases from V and 3 bases from J, with 8 bases in between. The CDR3 is CASSFDRYTEAFF. Written as DNA, the CDR3 is TGTGCCAGCAGTTTCGACAGGTACACTGAAGCTTTCTTT.

The V gene is TRBV29-1, the J gene TRBJ1-1; a possible D gene is TRBD1 (5 bases). The CDR3 runs to 13 residues. The germline V and J ends were trimmed by 0 bases and 6 bases, with 11 bases remaining between them. Germline values: CDR1 SQVTM, CDR2 ANQGSEA. This CDR3 is CSVEETREAEAFF. The DNA for the CDR3 is TGCAGCGTTGAAGAGACCAGGGAGGCTGAAGCTTTCTTT. Looking up the rest from reference TRBV29-1 and TRBJ1-1 gives the full variable domain: SAVISQKPSRDICQRGTSLTIQCQVDSQVTMMFWYRQQPGQSLTLIATANQGSEATYESGFVIDKFPISRPNLTFSTLTVSNMSPEDSSIYLCSVEETREAEAFFGQGTRLTVV.

The rearrangement links TRBV11-3 to TRBJ1-1; D is possibly TRBD1 (6 bases). The germline V and J ends were trimmed by 1 base and 4 bases, with 13 bases remaining between them. The CDR3 sequence is 15 residues long. The V gene's germline CDR1 is SGHNT and CDR2 YENEEA. CDR3 in amino acids: CASSLVAGASTEAFF. CDR3 in DNA: TGTGCCAGCAGCTTAGTGGCAGGGGCGAGCACTGAAGCTTTCTTT.

The chain employs TRBV10-3 and TRBJ1-1; no firm D call. The CDR3 consists of 13 residues. In germline, CDR1 is ENHRY, CDR2 SYGVKD. Deletions cut 5 bases from V and 1 base from J, with 8 bases between. The CDR3 DNA sequence: TGTGCCATCAGTACCGTACAGAACACTGAAGCTTTCTTT. It codes for CAISTVQNTEAFF.

The chain combines TRBV6-5 with TRBJ1-1; D might be TRBD1 (5 bases). V was trimmed by 6 bases and J by 6 bases, leaving 14 bases between them. Germline assignment: CDR1 MNHEY and CDR2 SVGAGI. The CDR3 has 13 residues. CDR3 DNA: TGTGCCAGCAGCCTACCCCAGGGTGCTGAAGCTTTCTTT. It encodes CASSLPQGAEAFF.

This CDR3 reads CASSHCGGLAGPYEQYF. CDR3 nucleotides: TGCGCCAGCAGTCATTGCGGAGGACTAGCGGGACCTTACGAGCAGTACTTC. The J gene is TRBJ2-7, the V gene TRBV23-1; 12 nucleotides align to TRBD2. TRBV23-1 is labeled an ORF, and its function is uncertain. This CDR3 has 17 amino acids. The trim removed 3 bases at V and 4 bases at J, leaving 10 bases unmatched.

CDR3 sequence: CASSLGGYSQFF. The CDR3 DNA sequence: TGTGCCAGCAGTTTGGGAGGGTACTCCCAATTCTTC. The chain links TRBV28 to TRBJ2-1, with 7 bases aligning to TRBD2. This CDR3 spans 12 amino acids. J lost 16 bases, V lost 3 bases, and 9 bases had no gene match. Germline values: CDR1 MDHEN, CDR2 SYDVKM.

The rearrangement joins TRBV5-1 to TRBJ2-3, with 8 bases identical to TRBD2. This CDR3 comprises 15 residues. In germline, CDR1 is SGHRS, CDR2 YFSETQ. After removal of 5 bases from V and 4 bases from J, the junction contained 9 bases not matched to a gene. The CDR3 is CASRAGTRSSDTQYF. As DNA, the CDR3 is TGCGCCAGCAGGGCCGGGACTAGATCTTCAGATACGCAGTATTTT.

CDR3 loop: CASSQGGDGEAFF. In DNA form, the CDR3 reads TGTGCCAGCAGTCAAGGGGGCGACGGCGAAGCTTTCTTT. V is TRBV7-3 and J is TRBJ1-1, with 7 positions matching TRBD1. Germline lookup yields CDR1 SGHTA and CDR2 FQGTGA. The CDR3 loop spans 13 amino acids. V lost 6 bases, J lost 8 bases, and 9 bases stayed unmatched.

This chain joins TRBV5-6 and TRBJ2-7; D not certain. Trimming removed 0 bases from V and 3 bases from J, with 4 bases in between. Germline V gives CDR1 SGHDT, CDR2 YYEEEE. This CDR3 has 12 residues. The CDR3 protein is CASSLGGYEQYF. CDR3 nucleotides: TGTGCCAGCAGCTTGGGAGGCTACGAGCAGTACTTC. The whole variable domain, filled in from reference TRBV5-6 and TRBJ2-7, reads DAGVTQSPTHLIKTRGQQVTLRCSPKSGHDTVSWYQQALGQGPQFIFQYYEEEERQRGNFPDRFSGHQFPNYSSELNVNALLLGDSALYLCASSLGGYEQYFGPGTRLTVT.

The V and J genes are TRBV11-3 and TRBJ2-5; 7 nucleotides align to TRBD2. Germline V CDR1 and CDR2: SGHNT, YENEEA. With V trimmed by 7 bases and J by 7 bases, 12 bases remained unmatched. This CDR3 contains 14 residues. The CDR3 DNA is TGTGCCAGCACCCCCTGGGAGGGGACGGGGACCCAGTACTTC. This sequence encodes CASTPWEGTGTQYF.

The chain employs TRBV5-4 and TRBJ1-4; a possible D gene is TRBD1 (5 bases). Germline values: CDR1 SGHNT, CDR2 YYREEE (reference sequence). The CDR3 spans 16 residues. V was trimmed by 4 bases and J by 0 bases, leaving 13 bases between them. The CDR3 region is CASSPTASATNEKLFF. The CDR3 region has the DNA TGTGCCAGCAGCCCGACAGCCTCTGCAACTAATGAAAAACTGTTTTTT. The variable domain in full, completed from reference TRBV5-4 and TRBJ1-4, reads ETGVTQSPTHLIKTRGQQVTLRCSSQSGHNTVSWYQQALGQGPQFIFQYYREEENGRGNFPPRFSGLQFPNYSSELNVNALELDDSALYLCASSPTASATNEKLFFGSGTQLSVL.

The chain employs TRBV9 and TRBJ2-1; 8 nucleotides align to TRBD2. The CDR3 extends over 16 amino acids. J was trimmed by 7 bases and V by 4 bases; bases with no gene match: 13. Germline CDR1 SGDLS, CDR2 YYNGEE. CDR3 DNA: TGTGCCAGCAGCCCCCACGGGGGGGGCTGGGGAAATGAGCAGTTCTTC. Translation gives CASSPHGGGWGNEQFF.